This T cell receptor (beta chain) was recorded in a study of neurological immune-mediated disorders. Many counts were recorded for this clonotype. The cDNA was synthesized by means of template-switch 5'RACE, which was carried out with 10-nucleotide random UMIs. Whenever a sequencing run was performed, it yielded over 190 million TCR-beta sequences from 15-18 subjects. TCRdb processed the 5' RACE reads anew with MiXCR; each CDR3 protein has one entry. The table includes under 11,000 distinct CDR3 sequences, 20% to 25% detected once. The length of the CDR3 is 12 residues. Germline-derived CDR1 and CDR2 are SGHRS and YFSETQ. V was pared by 7 bases and J by 3 bases, with 11 bases between. The sorted libraries started from around 1 million CD4+ or CD8+ T cells.

The sample taken for sequencing was CD8+ T cells from blood. This sequence originates from a woman aged 40 to 50 with multiple sclerosis. This sequence joins TRBV5-1 and TRBJ2-7; D gene ambiguous. CDR3 in DNA: TGCGCCAGCGGGCCGGATTACTACGAGCAGTACTTC. Its translation: CASGPDYYEQYF. The full variable domain, its missing parts supplied by reference TRBV5-1 and TRBJ2-7, is KAGVTQTPRYLIKTRGQQVTLSCSPISGHRSVSWYQQTPGQGLQFLFEYFSETQRNKGNFPGRFSGRQFSNSRSEMNVSTLELGDSALYLCASGPDYYEQYFGPGTRLTVT.